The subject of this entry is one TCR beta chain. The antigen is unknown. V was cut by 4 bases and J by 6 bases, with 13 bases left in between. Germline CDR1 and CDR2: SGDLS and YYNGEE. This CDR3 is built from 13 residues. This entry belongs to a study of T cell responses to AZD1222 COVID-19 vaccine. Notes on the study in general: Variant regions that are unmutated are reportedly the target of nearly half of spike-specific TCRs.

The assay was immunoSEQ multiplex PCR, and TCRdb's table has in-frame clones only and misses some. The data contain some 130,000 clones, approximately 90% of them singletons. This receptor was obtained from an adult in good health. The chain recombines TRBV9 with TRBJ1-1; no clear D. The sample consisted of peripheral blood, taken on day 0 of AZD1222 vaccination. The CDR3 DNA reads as TGTGCCAGCAGCCCAAGGGCCCGGCCTGAAGCTTTCTTT. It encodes CASSPRARPEAFF.